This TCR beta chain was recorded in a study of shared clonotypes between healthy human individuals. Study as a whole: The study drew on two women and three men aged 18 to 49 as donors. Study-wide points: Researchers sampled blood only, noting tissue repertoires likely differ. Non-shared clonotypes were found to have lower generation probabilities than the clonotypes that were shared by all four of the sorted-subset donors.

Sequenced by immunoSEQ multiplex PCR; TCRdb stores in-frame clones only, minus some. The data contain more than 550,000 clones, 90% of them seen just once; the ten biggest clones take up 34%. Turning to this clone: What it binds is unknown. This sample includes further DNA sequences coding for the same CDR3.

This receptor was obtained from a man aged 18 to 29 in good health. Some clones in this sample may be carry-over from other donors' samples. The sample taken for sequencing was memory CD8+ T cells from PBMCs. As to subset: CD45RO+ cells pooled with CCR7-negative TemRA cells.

As DNA, the CDR3 is TGCGCCAGCAGCCAAGTGGGGGGCACTGAAGCTTTCTTT. Translating gives CASSQVGGTEAFF. The V and J genes are TRBV4-1 and TRBJ1-1; D might be TRBD1 (5 bases). This CDR3 is built from 13 residues. Trimming removed 1 base from V and 4 bases from J, with 7 bases in between. CDR1 and CDR2 from the germline V gene are MGHRA and YSYEKL.